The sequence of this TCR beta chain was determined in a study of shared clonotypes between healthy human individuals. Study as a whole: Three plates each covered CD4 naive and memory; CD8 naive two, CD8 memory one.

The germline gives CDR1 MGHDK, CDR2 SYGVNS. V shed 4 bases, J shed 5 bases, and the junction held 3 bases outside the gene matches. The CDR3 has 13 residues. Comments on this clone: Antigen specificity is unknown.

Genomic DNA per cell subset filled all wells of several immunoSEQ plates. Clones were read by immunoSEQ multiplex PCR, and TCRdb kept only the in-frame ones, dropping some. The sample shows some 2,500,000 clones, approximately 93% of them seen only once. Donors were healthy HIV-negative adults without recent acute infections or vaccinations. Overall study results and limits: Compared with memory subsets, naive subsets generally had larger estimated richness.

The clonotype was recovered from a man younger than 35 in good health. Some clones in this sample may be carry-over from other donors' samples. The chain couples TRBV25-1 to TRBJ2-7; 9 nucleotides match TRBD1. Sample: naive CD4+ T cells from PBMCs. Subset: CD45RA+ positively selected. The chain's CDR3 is CASSVTGGNEQYF. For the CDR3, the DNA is TGTGCCAGCAGTGTAACAGGGGGCAACGAGCAGTACTTC.